One sample yielded the 11 T cell receptor beta chains listed below, sequenced in a study of T cell responses to AZD1222 COVID-19 vaccine. Libraries were prepared by immunoSEQ multiplex PCR; TCRdb keeps only in-frame clonotypes and omits some of them. The data contain about 35,000 clones, around 88% of them seen just once; the ten biggest clones take up approximately 6.2%. The source material was peripheral blood, sampled on day 0 of AZD1222 vaccination. Source of these receptors: an adult in good health.

V usage is TRBV6-5 and J usage is TRBJ1-1, with 9 bases that match TRBD1. CDR3 length equals 15 residues. Germline trimming cut 4 bases from V and 3 bases from J; bases unmatched to any gene: 6. The germline V gene has CDR1 MNHEY and CDR2 SVGAGI. CDR3 region: CASSSTGTGHTEAFF. In DNA, the CDR3 is TGTGCCAGCAGTTCCACCGGGACAGGGCACACTGAAGCTTTCTTT.

The chain uses TRBV30 and TRBJ1-4, with unresolved D. Trimming stripped 3 bases from V and 6 bases from J, with 20 bases between. The length of the CDR3 is 16 residues. Per germline, CDR1 GTSNPN and CDR2 SVGIG (reference sequence). In DNA form, the CDR3 reads TGTGCCTGGAGCGACCAATTTAGGCCTCTACATGAAAAACTGTTTTTT. As protein: CAWSDQFRPLHEKLFF.

This chain links TRBV10-3 with TRBJ2-7; 7 bases line up with TRBD1. V shed 3 bases and J 5 bases; nucleotides not matched to a gene: 7. The CDR3 covers 14 residues. Per germline, CDR1 ENHRY and CDR2 SYGVKD. This CDR3 reads CAISESPDRDEQYF. The CDR3 nucleotides read TGTGCCATCAGTGAATCCCCTGACAGGGACGAGCAGTACTTC.

The V call is TRBV18, the J call TRBJ1-2, with 7 bases aligning to TRBD1. The CDR3 totals 16 residues. The ends lost 3 bases at V and 0 bases at J; junction bases unmatched: 7. Germline assignment: CDR1 KGHSH and CDR2 LQKENI. The CDR3 bases are TGTGCCAGCTCACCCTTCGACAGGGCAGCTAACTATGGCTACACCTTC. It yields the protein CASSPFDRAANYGYTF.

This chain joins TRBV28 and TRBJ1-1; TRBD1 aligns across 11 bases. The V segment lost 4 bases and the J segment 4 bases; nucleotides outside the gene matches: 5. This CDR3 has 15 amino acids. Looked up from germline, CDR1 is MDHEN and CDR2 is SYDVKM. The CDR3 region is CASSSGQGASTEAFF. As DNA, the CDR3 is TGTGCCAGCAGTTCCGGACAGGGGGCGAGCACTGAAGCTTTCTTT.

The chain joins TRBV6-5 to TRBJ1-4, with 7 bases matching TRBD1. This CDR3 has 13 amino acids. Trimming took 7 bases from V and 6 from J; bases not matched to a gene: 5. CDR1 is MNHEY and CDR2 is SVGAGI in the germline V gene. This CDR3 is CASTRGQDEKLFF. CDR3 nucleotide sequence: TGTGCCAGCACAAGGGGGCAAGATGAAAAACTGTTTTTT.

The chain links TRBV2 to TRBJ1-2, with D possibly matching TRBD1 (5 bases). The CDR3 loop spans 11 amino acids. CDR1 is SNHLY, CDR2 FYNNEI, per germline. The V end lost 6 bases, the J end lost 6 bases, and 8 bases lay between the germline ends. Written as DNA, the CDR3 is TGTGCCAGCAGCCTGACAGATGGCTACACCTTC. It codes for CASSLTDGYTF.

On this clone: This same CDR3 is encoded by further DNA sequences in the sample. This chain links TRBV29-1 with TRBJ2-5; 8 nucleotides line up with TRBD1. The germline V gene encodes CDR1 SQVTM and CDR2 ANQGSEA. This CDR3 spans 13 amino acids. Unmatched junction bases numbered 5, after V lost 6 bases and J lost 2 bases. CDR3 coding DNA: TGCAGCGTAGCAGGGGGCGGGCAAGAGACCCAGTACTTC. Protein sequence: CSVAGGGQETQYF.

The genes are TRBV29-1 and TRBJ1-2; possible D gene TRBD1, 5 bases. The CDR3 consists of 14 residues. CDR1 SQVTM and CDR2 ANQGSEA come from the germline V gene. V was clipped by 6 bases and J by 1 base, with 15 bases between them. The CDR3 protein is CSVKPGLSNYGYTF. CDR3 DNA sequence: TGCAGCGTGAAACCGGGACTGAGTAACTATGGCTACACCTTC.

The genes are TRBV10-3 and TRBJ2-1; 10 bases map to TRBD2. V was pared by 5 bases and J by 6 bases, with 7 bases of the junction left unmatched. CDR3 length: 15 residues. The germline gives CDR1 ENHRY, CDR2 SYGVKD. The CDR3 region has the DNA TGTGCCATCAGTAGGGAGCGGGGGGGCGGCAATGAGCAGTTCTTC. Its translation: CAISRERGGGNEQFF.

This clone came up once. The J gene is TRBJ1-1, the V gene TRBV5-1; D call uncertain. This CDR3 has 15 amino acids. From germline, CDR1 is SGHRS and CDR2 YFSETQ. V lost 2 bases, J lost 1 base, and 12 bases lay in between. The CDR3 DNA follows: TGCGCCAGCAGCTTTGTAGGCGGGGAGAACACTGAAGCTTTCTTT. Its protein product is CASSFVGGENTEAFF.